The 27 T cell receptor beta chains below all came from one sample that was sequenced in a study of T cells after somatic rescue of genetic block. Produced via immunoSEQ multiplex PCR; TCRdb's table is partial and in-frame only. The sample lists 9,000 to 10,000 clones, over 70% occurring once. Sequencing was performed on peripheral blood mononuclear cells (PBMCs). These receptors came from a boy younger than 18.

The chain joins TRBV19 to TRBJ2-2; maybe TRBD1 (5 bases). Germline CDR1 reads LNHDA; CDR2 reads SQIVND (reference sequence). The CDR3 extends over 13 amino acids. Trimming left V 7 bases short and J 6 bases short, with 12 bases between. The CDR3 bases are TGTGCCAGTATCGCCCCAGGGCCCGGGGAGCTGTTTTTT. This encodes CASIAPGPGELFF.

The chain recombines TRBV28 with TRBJ2-3, with 9 bases fitting TRBD1. Germline V gives CDR1 MDHEN, CDR2 SYDVKM. V trimming: 7 bases; J trimming: 5 bases; junction bases outside the gene matches: 10. The CDR3 spans 15 residues. The CDR3 loop reads CASKLLGQGLDTQYF. The CDR3 coding sequence is TGTGCCAGCAAGCTCTTGGGACAGGGCTTAGATACGCAGTATTTT.

A few counts support this clone. This rearrangement joins TRBV29-1 to TRBJ2-1, with D possibly matching TRBD2 (7 bases). Germline loops: CDR1 SQVTM, CDR2 ANQGSEA. V was clipped by 6 bases and J by 8 bases, with 29 bases between them. This CDR3 has 17 amino acids. CDR3 sequence (DNA): TGCAGCGTCCTAGGGGGAGGGCAACTCCTTTCGAGCTATGAGCAGTTCTTC. Amino acid sequence: CSVLGGGQLLSSYEQFF.

The chain joins TRBV28 to TRBJ2-7; no reliable D call. The CDR3 spans 12 residues. The germline V gene encodes CDR1 MDHEN and CDR2 SYDVKM. V gave up 3 bases and J gave up 4 bases, with 7 bases separating them. This CDR3 is CASSFDIYEQYF. DNA for the CDR3: TGTGCCAGCAGTTTCGACATTTACGAGCAGTACTTC.

The chain recombines TRBV6-5 with TRBJ1-2; D gene ambiguous. The V gene's germline CDR1 is MNHEY and CDR2 SVGAGI. The CDR3 runs to 14 residues. The V end lost 4 bases, the J end lost 0 bases, and 9 bases lay between the germline ends. DNA for the CDR3: TGTGCCAGCAGTTCCGGGGATTCTAACTATGGCTACACCTTC. It is translated as CASSSGDSNYGYTF.

The CDR3 DNA follows: TGTGCCAGCAGTGACTCGACGGTAGCCTCTGGGGCCAACGTCCTGACTTTC. Protein sequence: CASSDSTVASGANVLTF. J is TRBJ2-6 and V is TRBV6-4; no firm D call. This CDR3 spans 17 amino acids. V was cut by 0 bases and J by 0 bases, with 9 bases left in between. Germline values: CDR1 MRHNA, CDR2 SNTAGT.

V gene TRBV30 combines with J gene TRBJ2-7; D not resolved. Between the trimmed V and J ends, which lost 2 bases and 2 bases, there was a span of 4 bases. The CDR3 covers 11 residues. Per germline, CDR1 GTSNPN and CDR2 SVGIG (reference sequence). CDR3 nucleotide sequence: TGTGCCTGGAGTAGGACCTACGAGCAGTACTTC. Its protein is CAWSRTYEQYF.

V is TRBV27 and J is TRBJ1-2, with 10 bases that match TRBD1. The V gene's germline CDR1 is MNHEY and CDR2 SMNVEV (reference sequence). With V trimmed by 1 base and J by 2 bases, 4 bases remained unmatched. The CDR3 runs 16 residues. Here the CDR3 reads CASSLFGTGVNYGYTF. The CDR3, as DNA: TGTGCCAGCAGTTTATTCGGGACAGGGGTAAACTATGGCTACACCTTC.

The chain has TRBV11-1 and TRBJ2-7; TRBD2 is a possible D gene (6 bases). This CDR3 is 14 amino acids long. Germline-derived CDR1 and CDR2 are SGHAT and FQDESV (reference sequence). V lost 8 bases and J 1 base, leaving 15 bases between the germline ends. The CDR3 region is CASEEGRISYEQYF. In nucleotides, the CDR3 is TGTGCCAGCGAGGAAGGGAGGATATCCTACGAGCAGTACTTC.

This chain joins TRBV5-6 and TRBJ2-7; 7 nucleotides align to TRBD1. The CDR3 extends over 15 amino acids. The ends lost 5 bases at V and 0 bases at J; junction bases unmatched: 8. Germline CDR1 and CDR2: SGHDT and YYEEEE. CDR3 DNA: TGTGCCAGCAGGATAGGTGGGACAGCCTCCTACGAGCAGTACTTC. Translation gives CASRIGGTASYEQYF.

The DNA for the CDR3 is TGTGCCAGCAGTTCCCAGGGTCCAGGGATTCAGTACTTC. As protein: CASSSQGPGIQYF. The rearrangement joins TRBV28 to TRBJ2-4, with a tentative D call TRBD1 (5 bases). Germline values: CDR1 MDHEN, CDR2 SYDVKM. The CDR3 extends over 13 amino acids. The V gene lost 4 bases and the J gene lost 10 bases, with 14 bases spanning the gap.

The chain is built from TRBV2 and TRBJ2-3; 7 nucleotides match TRBD1. This CDR3 contains 17 residues. J was trimmed by 0 bases and V by 4 bases; bases with no gene match: 10. Germline CDR1 and CDR2: SNHLY and FYNNEI. CDR3 coding DNA: TGTGCCAGCAGTGTCAGGGGGTTCCTTTCTAGCACAGATACGCAGTATTTT. Translated: CASSVRGFLSSTDTQYF.

This chain joins TRBV7-9 and TRBJ1-3; the D is unclear. CDR1 and CDR2 from the germline V gene are SEHNR and FQNEAQ (reference sequence). The CDR3 extends over 13 amino acids. With 1 base removed from V and 0 bases from J, the gap between germline ends came to 1 base. Written as DNA, the CDR3 is TGTGCCAGCAGCTTAGACTCTGGAAACACCATATATTTT. Encoded protein: CASSLDSGNTIYF.

This clone has a handful of counts. The chain combines TRBV2 with TRBJ2-3; the match to TRBD1 covers 12 bases. The CDR3 runs 15 residues. V was clipped by 4 bases and J by 4 bases; unmatched bases: 3. CDR1 is SNHLY and CDR2 is FYNNEI in the germline V gene. Written as DNA, the CDR3 is TGTGCCAGCAGTGCGCGGGACAGGGGGCCAGATACGCAGTATTTT. It encodes CASSARDRGPDTQYF.

V is TRBV19 and J is TRBJ2-3, with 13 bases aligning to TRBD2. Germline lookup yields CDR1 LNHDA and CDR2 SQIVND (reference sequence). The CDR3 consists of 15 residues. V trimming: 6 bases; J trimming: 4 bases; junction bases outside the gene matches: 4. The CDR3 nucleotides read TGTGCCAGTAGAGCCGGGACTAGCGGGGCAGATACGCAGTATTTT. Amino acid sequence: CASRAGTSGADTQYF.

This clone has only a few counts. V usage is TRBV2 and J usage is TRBJ2-1; D is possibly TRBD2 (6 bases). Germline-derived CDR1 and CDR2 are SNHLY and FYNNEI. V was cut by 7 bases and J by 13 bases, with 23 bases left in between. CDR3 length equals 14 residues. CDR3 sequence: CASKREENPDPQFF. CDR3 nucleotides: TGTGCCAGCAAAAGGGAGGAGAACCCCGACCCCCAGTTCTTC.

This sequence joins TRBV19 and TRBJ1-4, with 9 nucleotides matching TRBD1. The CDR3 totals 14 residues. After removal of 4 bases from V and 4 bases from J, the junction contained 1 base not matched to a gene. From germline, CDR1 is LNHDA and CDR2 SQIVND (reference sequence). In DNA, the CDR3 is TGTGCCAGTAGTAGGACAGGGGATAATGAAAAACTGTTTTTT. Its protein is CASSRTGDNEKLFF. Using reference TRBV19 and TRBJ1-4 for the parts outside the CDR3, the full variable domain is DGGITQSPKYLFRKEGQNVTLSCEQNLNHDAMYWYRQDPGQGLRLIYYSQIVNDFQKGDIAEGYSVSREKKESFPLTVTSAQKNPTAFYLCASSRTGDNEKLFFGSGTQLSVL.

This CDR3 reads CASSYMPNTGELFF. In nucleotides, the CDR3 is TGTGCCAGCAGTTACATGCCGAACACCGGGGAGCTGTTTTTT. V and J are TRBV6-5 and TRBJ2-2; no reliable D call. Germline-derived CDR1 and CDR2 are MNHEY and SVGAGI. CDR3 length: 14 amino acids. V was clipped by 2 bases and J by 0 bases, with 4 bases between them.

This clone was seen once. V usage is TRBV7-3 and J usage is TRBJ2-3; D possibly matches TRBD1 or TRBD2 (5 bases each). Trimming cost V 5 bases and J 3 bases, with 18 bases left between them. The germline gives CDR1 SGHTA, CDR2 FQGTGA. The CDR3 loop spans 16 amino acids. The CDR3: CASSRSGRLSTDTQYF. The CDR3 DNA reads TGTGCCAGCAGCCGTTCGGGACGTCTAAGTACAGATACGCAGTATTTT.

J is TRBJ2-3 and V is TRBV6-6, with D tentatively TRBD1 (6 bases). Between the trimmed V and J ends, which lost 4 bases and 3 bases, there was a span of 14 bases. Germline V gives CDR1 MNHNY, CDR2 SVGAGI (reference sequence). The CDR3 is made up of 15 amino acids. The CDR3 nucleotides are TGTGCCAGCAGTTGGTCGACAGGATCAACAGATACGCAGTATTTT. It specifies CASSWSTGSTDTQYF.

J is TRBJ2-6 and V is TRBV5-1; D is uncertain. This CDR3 comprises 14 residues. With 4 bases removed from V and 2 bases from J, the gap between germline ends came to 7 bases. Germline CDR1 reads SGHRS; CDR2 reads YFSETQ. The CDR3 bases are TGCGCCAGCAGCCACATCACTGGGGCCAACGTCCTGACTTTC. Its translation: CASSHITGANVLTF.

This clone was counted between two and nine times. The genes are TRBV6-6 and TRBJ1-1; TRBD1 is a possible D gene (5 bases). Trimming removed 4 bases from V and 0 bases from J, with 15 bases in between. This CDR3 has 16 amino acids. Germline V gene sequence: CDR1 MNHNY, CDR2 SVGAGI (reference sequence). CDR3 residues: CASSSPRGSMNTEAFF. The CDR3 DNA reads as TGTGCCAGCAGTTCGCCCCGGGGGTCCATGAACACTGAAGCTTTCTTT.

The CDR3 protein is CASRDRGGYTEAFF. The CDR3 DNA is TGTGCCAGCAGGGACAGGGGTGGTTACACTGAAGCTTTCTTT. The gene calls are TRBV27 and TRBJ1-1, with 9 bases fitting TRBD1. Germline V gene lookup returns CDR1 MNHEY and CDR2 SMNVEV (reference sequence). The CDR3 extends over 14 amino acids. V shed 6 bases, J shed 3 bases, and the junction held 5 bases outside the gene matches.

The rearrangement links TRBV30 to TRBJ2-7; D gene uncertain. CDR1 and CDR2 (germline): GTSNPN, SVGIG (reference sequence). The CDR3 covers 14 residues. V lost 4 bases and J 4 bases, leaving 17 bases between the germline ends. In DNA form, the CDR3 reads TGTGCCTGGATTCCGACCTCTCCGAATTACGAGCAGTACTTC. This codes for CAWIPTSPNYEQYF.

The CDR3 loop reads CASSHRGNTEAFF. The CDR3 region has the DNA TGTGCCAGCAGCCACAGGGGAAACACTGAAGCTTTCTTT. The chain links TRBV6-1 to TRBJ1-1, with TRBD1 identical over 7 bases. With V trimmed by 6 bases and J by 2 bases, 3 bases remained unmatched. The CDR3 sequence is 13 residues long. The germline V gene has CDR1 MNHNS and CDR2 SASEGT.

In this sample, this clone turned up a few times. The V call is TRBV9, the J call TRBJ1-1; D ambiguous. CDR3 length: 13 amino acids. V was clipped by 2 bases and J by 2 bases, with 7 bases between them. Germline values: CDR1 SGDLS, CDR2 YYNGEE. The CDR3 DNA reads TGTGCCAGCAGCGTCAGCTCCAACACTGAAGCTTTCTTT. Its translation is CASSVSSNTEAFF.

The rearrangement joins TRBV19 to TRBJ1-3; D is unresolved. Germline-derived CDR1 and CDR2 are LNHDA and SQIVND (reference sequence). Trimming took off 3 bases at V and 0 bases at J, with 12 bases between the two ends. The CDR3 consists of 16 residues. The CDR3 coding sequence is TGTGCCAGTAGTATCCATCCACGGATCTCTGGAAACACCATATATTTT. Translated: CASSIHPRISGNTIYF.